These 21 T cell receptor beta chains originate from one sample sequenced in a study of glioma-infiltrating T cells after dendritic cell vaccination. Libraries were prepared by immunoSEQ multiplex PCR; TCRdb keeps only in-frame clonotypes and omits some of them. The data contain around 100,000 clones, more than 80% of them singletons. The sequencing here drew on blood, taken before dendritic cell vaccination. The source of these receptors is a human donor with glioblastoma.

The chain employs TRBV7-2 and TRBJ2-7; D remains ambiguous. The ends were cut back, 5 bases at V and 3 bases at J, with 17 bases in the middle. Germline values: CDR1 SGHTA, CDR2 FQGNSA. The CDR3 spans 15 residues. The CDR3 coding sequence is TGTGCCAGCAGCCTCTCATCCTTGGCGGACTACGAGCAGTACTTC. Protein product: CASSLSSLADYEQYF. Variable domain in full (rest from reference TRBV7-2 and TRBJ2-7): GAGVSQSPSNKVTEKGKDVELRCDPISGHTALYWYRQSLGQGLEFLIYFQGNSAPDKSGLPSDRFSAERTGGSVSTLTIQRTQQEDSAVYLCASSLSSLADYEQYFGPGTRLTVT.

CDR3 nucleotide sequence: TGTGCCAGCAGCTCCGTCGGTGGAAACACCATATATTTT. This translates into CASSSVGGNTIYF. The V call is TRBV7-2, the J call TRBJ1-3, with D unclear. Germline values: CDR1 SGHTA, CDR2 FQGNSA. The ends were cut back, 4 bases at V and 3 bases at J, with 7 bases in the middle. CDR3 length: 13 residues.

V and J are TRBV5-4 and TRBJ2-1, with TRBD2 matching 7 bases. The germline V gene encodes CDR1 SGHNT and CDR2 YYREEE (reference sequence). The CDR3 totals 15 residues. V lost 4 bases, J lost 6 bases, and 10 bases stayed unmatched. The CDR3 region is CASSPGLDRINEQFF. The CDR3 DNA is TGTGCCAGCAGCCCAGGACTAGACCGTATCAATGAGCAGTTCTTC.

V gene TRBV7-3 combines with J gene TRBJ1-1; a possible D gene is TRBD1 (5 bases). The CDR3 contains 15 residues. V shed 3 bases and J shed 0 bases, with 11 bases lying between them. Germline CDR1 reads SGHTA; CDR2 reads FQGTGA. Here the CDR3 DNA reads TGTGCCAGCAGCTTTTCGACAGTAATGAACACTGAAGCTTTCTTT. This gives the protein CASSFSTVMNTEAFF. The full variable domain, in which reference TRBV7-3 and TRBJ1-1 provide the parts outside the CDR3, is GAGVSQTPSNKVTEKGKYVELRCDPISGHTALYWYRQSLGQGPEFLIYFQGTGAADDSGLPNDRFFAVRPEGSVSTLKIQRTERGDSAVYLCASSFSTVMNTEAFFGQGTRLTVV.

The chain recombines TRBV5-4 with TRBJ2-5, with TRBD2 matching 8 bases. V trimming: 4 bases; J trimming: 2 bases; junction bases outside the gene matches: 10. In germline, CDR1 is SGHNT, CDR2 YYREEE (reference sequence). The CDR3 is 16 amino acids. The DNA of the CDR3 is TGTGCCAGCAGCGATGACGTAGCGGGGAGACAAGAGACCCAGTACTTC. Its protein product is CASSDDVAGRQETQYF.

In this sample, this clone turned up a few times. The chain joins TRBV7-2 to TRBJ2-2; D is perhaps TRBD2 (5 bases). The CDR3 is 15 residues long. Trimming stripped 1 base from V and 6 bases from J, with 12 bases between. CDR1 and CDR2 from the germline V gene are SGHTA and FQGNSA. CDR3 nucleotides: TGTGCCAGCAGCTTAGGCGGGTTTGTGTCCGGGGAGCTGTTTTTT. Translation: CASSLGGFVSGELFF.

The chain has TRBV4-2 and TRBJ2-5; the match to TRBD2 covers 11 bases. V lost 0 bases to trimming and J lost 5 bases; unmatched junction nucleotides: 8. CDR3 size: 17 residues. Germline values: CDR1 LGHNA, CDR2 YNFKEQ. Here the CDR3 DNA reads TGTGCCAGCAGCCAAGAAGGGGCTAGCGGGGGGTTGGAGACCCAGTACTTC. Translated: CASSQEGASGGLETQYF.

The gene calls are TRBV5-1 and TRBJ2-2, with 7 bases matching TRBD2. The V gene end was trimmed by 4 bases and the J gene end by 2 bases; junction bases not matched to a gene: 11. The CDR3 is 17 amino acids. Per the germline V gene, CDR1 is SGHRS and CDR2 is YFSETQ. Here the CDR3 reads CASSHQPRDYNTGELFF. The CDR3 DNA sequence: TGCGCCAGCAGCCACCAACCTCGGGACTATAACACCGGGGAGCTGTTTTTT.

This chain links TRBV7-2 with TRBJ1-2; D is possibly TRBD1 (5 bases). Germline assignment: CDR1 SGHTA and CDR2 FQGNSA. V shed 0 bases and J shed 1 base, with 9 bases lying between them. The CDR3 contains 15 residues. Written as DNA, the CDR3 is TGTGCCAGCAGCTTAGCAGGGGCTGGTAACTATGGCTACACCTTC. Its translation is CASSLAGAGNYGYTF. The full variable domain, with the rest looked up from reference TRBV7-2 and TRBJ1-2, is GAGVSQSPSNKVTEKGKDVELRCDPISGHTALYWYRQSLGQGLEFLIYFQGNSAPDKSGLPSDRFSAERTGGSVSTLTIQRTQQEDSAVYLCASSLAGAGNYGYTFGSGTRLTVV.

On this clone: At one end, the junction sequence differs from germline, possibly due to a read error. At the DNA level, this CDR3 is encoded by other sequences in the same sample as well. The chain couples TRBV7-2 to TRBJ1-6; D remains ambiguous. The CDR3 totals 15 residues. Germline lookup yields CDR1 SGHTA and CDR2 FQGNSA. DNA for the CDR3: TGTGCCAGCACCACTACGAGCTCCTATAATTCCCCCCTCCACTTT. As protein: CASTTTSSYNSPLHF.

The CDR3 nucleotides read TGTGCCAGCAGCTTAGTCAGGGGTGGTTCTGGGGCCAACGTCCTGACTTTC. This encodes CASSLVRGGSGANVLTF. This chain links TRBV7-8 with TRBJ2-6, with D perhaps matching TRBD1 (6 bases). This CDR3 has 17 amino acids. CDR1 and CDR2 from the germline V gene are SGHVS and FQNEAQ. V was cut by 1 base and J by 1 base, with 11 bases left in between.

This rearrangement joins TRBV7-2 to TRBJ1-2; tentatively, D is TRBD1 (6 bases). V lost 1 base to trimming and J lost 4 bases, with 10 bases between them. There are 14 residues in the CDR3. From germline, CDR1 is SGHTA and CDR2 FQGNSA. The CDR3, as DNA: TGTGCCAGCAGCTTAGTGGGGGCTGGCTATGGCTACACCTTC. Translated, it gives CASSLVGAGYGYTF. Complete variable domain (other parts from reference TRBV7-2 and TRBJ1-2): GAGVSQSPSNKVTEKGKDVELRCDPISGHTALYWYRQSLGQGLEFLIYFQGNSAPDKSGLPSDRFSAERTGGSVSTLTIQRTQQEDSAVYLCASSLVGAGYGYTFGSGTRLTVV.

The CDR3 sequence is CASSPTFRGNKNIQYF. The CDR3 DNA is TGTGCCAGCAGCCCAACTTTCCGGGGAAACAAAAACATTCAGTACTTC. This chain connects TRBV14 to TRBJ2-4; D is possibly TRBD2 (5 bases). The CDR3 covers 16 residues. Trimming took off 4 bases at V and 3 bases at J, with 16 bases between the two ends. Looked up from germline, CDR1 is SGHDN and CDR2 is FVKESK.

The sample holds one count of this clone. This sequence joins TRBV5-4 and TRBJ1-1, with unresolved D. The germline V gene has CDR1 SGHNT and CDR2 YYREEE (reference sequence). The CDR3 runs 15 residues. The V end lost 0 bases, the J end lost 4 bases, and 13 bases lay between the germline ends. The CDR3 sequence is CASSLDGSGSTEAFF. CDR3 DNA: TGTGCCAGCAGCTTGGATGGGAGTGGAAGCACTGAAGCTTTCTTT.

The DNA for the CDR3 is TGCGCCAGCAGCTTGCCAGGGTGGCAGGGGGGCTTTTACGAGCAGTACTTC. Amino acids: CASSLPGWQGGFYEQYF. The chain links TRBV5-1 to TRBJ2-7, with TRBD1 as a possible D gene (7 bases). The CDR3 loop spans 17 amino acids. From germline, CDR1 is SGHRS and CDR2 YFSETQ. Trimming shortened V by 1 base and J by 4 bases, and 21 bases separated the two germline ends.

The J gene is TRBJ1-1, the V gene TRBV5-1; 9 positions agree with TRBD1. Trimming removed 0 bases from V and 5 bases from J; junction bases left unmatched: 2. CDR3 size: 14 residues. Germline-derived CDR1 and CDR2 are SGHRS and YFSETQ. This CDR3 is CASSLGGTGTEAFF. CDR3 in DNA: TGCGCCAGCAGCTTGGGGGGGACAGGGACTGAAGCTTTCTTT. The full variable domain, with the rest looked up from reference TRBV5-1 and TRBJ1-1, is KAGVTQTPRYLIKTRGQQVTLSCSPISGHRSVSWYQQTPGQGLQFLFEYFSETQRNKGNFPGRFSGRQFSNSRSEMNVSTLELGDSALYLCASSLGGTGTEAFFGQGTRLTVV.

The CDR3 loop is CAWRATGFTWDTQYF. CDR3 bases: TGTGCCTGGAGAGCTACAGGGTTCACTTGGGATACGCAGTATTTT. This chain links TRBV30 with TRBJ2-3, with a tentative D call TRBD1 (6 bases). CDR1 is GTSNPN and CDR2 is SVGIG in the germline V gene (reference sequence). The CDR3 is 15 residues long. Trimming removed 3 bases at V and 6 bases at J, with 19 bases between.

V gene TRBV7-8 combines with J gene TRBJ1-1; 7 bases map to TRBD1. The CDR3 has 14 residues. The J segment lost 1 base and the V segment lost 4 bases, leaving 3 bases of the junction unmatched. Germline V gene data show CDR1 as SGHVS and CDR2 as FQNEAQ. The CDR3 region is CASSYRGWNTEAFF. DNA for the CDR3: TGTGCCAGCAGCTACAGGGGATGGAACACTGAAGCTTTCTTT.

V is TRBV27 and J is TRBJ2-1; 7 bases are shared with TRBD1. Looked up from germline, CDR1 is MNHEY and CDR2 is SMNVEV (reference sequence). The length of the CDR3 is 13 residues. With 9 bases clipped from V and 9 bases from J, the junction kept 11 bases outside the gene matches. The CDR3 spells CASLDRAGGEQFF. The CDR3 nucleotides are TGTGCCAGTTTGGACAGAGCAGGGGGTGAGCAGTTCTTC.

Details on this clone: At one end, the junction sequence differs from germline, possibly due to a read error. The V and J genes are TRBV11-2 and TRBJ1-6; D gene unclear. The germline V gene encodes CDR1 SGHAT and CDR2 FQNNGV. This CDR3 has 15 amino acids. CDR3 residues: CASSLDGSTNSPLHF. In DNA, the CDR3 is TGTGCCAGCAGCTTAGATGGTTCGACTAATTCCCCCCTCCACTTT.

The DNA of the CDR3 is TGTGCCAGCAGTCCCCTGGGGCAGTTGAACTATGGCTACACCTTC. Translation: CASSPLGQLNYGYTF. The chain combines TRBV27 with TRBJ1-2, with D perhaps matching TRBD1 (5 bases). The CDR3 extends over 15 amino acids. V lost 5 bases and J lost 2, with 15 bases in between. Germline CDR1 MNHEY, CDR2 SMNVEV (reference sequence).